Reported below is one T cell receptor (beta chain). In the authors' methods: Reference gene primer amplification yielded estimated nucleated cell counts. The assay was immunoSEQ multiplex PCR, and TCRdb's table has in-frame clones only and misses some. Clonal size and the V and J genes are those of that table, whereas D and trimming came from the DNA. The sample shows some 290,000 clones, around 86% of them seen only once. The data are from a study of blood T cell repertoires in COVID-19. Overall study context: Some COVID-19 samples were acute and others convalescent; all came from the United States, Italy and Spain. PBMCs, B-cell-depleted T cells, or T cells provided the cDNA or gDNA that made up the material.

From germline, CDR1 is SEHNR and CDR2 FQNEAQ (reference sequence). Deletions cut 2 bases from V and 5 bases from J, with 12 bases between. The CDR3 is 15 amino acids. The chain recombines TRBV7-9 with TRBJ2-2; possibly TRBD2 for D (5 bases). The sequenced material came from peripheral blood. This TCR was recovered from a man aged 18 to 30 with active or convalescent COVID-19. The CDR3 DNA sequence: TGTGCCAGCAGCTTAAGCCTAGCTGTAACCGGGGAGCTGTTTTTT. This codes for CASSLSLAVTGELFF.